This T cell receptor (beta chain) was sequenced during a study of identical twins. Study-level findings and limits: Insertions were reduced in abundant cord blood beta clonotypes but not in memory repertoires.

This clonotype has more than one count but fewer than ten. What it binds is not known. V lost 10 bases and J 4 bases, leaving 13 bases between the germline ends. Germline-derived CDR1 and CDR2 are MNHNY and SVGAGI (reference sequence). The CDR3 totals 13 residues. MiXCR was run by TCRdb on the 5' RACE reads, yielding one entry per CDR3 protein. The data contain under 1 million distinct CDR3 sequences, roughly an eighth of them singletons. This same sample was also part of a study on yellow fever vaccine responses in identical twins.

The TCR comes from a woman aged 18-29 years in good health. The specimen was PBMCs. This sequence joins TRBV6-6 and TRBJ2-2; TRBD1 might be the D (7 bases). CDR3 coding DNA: TGTGCCACACAGGGGAGGAGCACCGGGGAGCTGTTTTTT. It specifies CATQGRSTGELFF.